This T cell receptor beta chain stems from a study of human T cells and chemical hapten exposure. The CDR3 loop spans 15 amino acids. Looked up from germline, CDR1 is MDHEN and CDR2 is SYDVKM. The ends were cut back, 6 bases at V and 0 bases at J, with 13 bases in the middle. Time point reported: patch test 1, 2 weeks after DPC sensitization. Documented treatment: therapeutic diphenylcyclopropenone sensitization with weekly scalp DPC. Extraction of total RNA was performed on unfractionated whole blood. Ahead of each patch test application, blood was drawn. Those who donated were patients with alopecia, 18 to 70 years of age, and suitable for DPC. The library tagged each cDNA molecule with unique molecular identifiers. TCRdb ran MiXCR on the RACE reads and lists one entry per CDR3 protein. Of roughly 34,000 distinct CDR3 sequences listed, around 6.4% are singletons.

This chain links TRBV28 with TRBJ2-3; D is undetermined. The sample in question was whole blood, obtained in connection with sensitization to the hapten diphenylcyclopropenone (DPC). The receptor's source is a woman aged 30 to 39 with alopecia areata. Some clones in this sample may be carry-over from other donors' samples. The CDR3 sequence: CASSGKGLSTDTQYF. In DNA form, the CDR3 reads TGTGCCAGCAGCGGAAAGGGCCTAAGCACAGATACGCAGTATTTT.